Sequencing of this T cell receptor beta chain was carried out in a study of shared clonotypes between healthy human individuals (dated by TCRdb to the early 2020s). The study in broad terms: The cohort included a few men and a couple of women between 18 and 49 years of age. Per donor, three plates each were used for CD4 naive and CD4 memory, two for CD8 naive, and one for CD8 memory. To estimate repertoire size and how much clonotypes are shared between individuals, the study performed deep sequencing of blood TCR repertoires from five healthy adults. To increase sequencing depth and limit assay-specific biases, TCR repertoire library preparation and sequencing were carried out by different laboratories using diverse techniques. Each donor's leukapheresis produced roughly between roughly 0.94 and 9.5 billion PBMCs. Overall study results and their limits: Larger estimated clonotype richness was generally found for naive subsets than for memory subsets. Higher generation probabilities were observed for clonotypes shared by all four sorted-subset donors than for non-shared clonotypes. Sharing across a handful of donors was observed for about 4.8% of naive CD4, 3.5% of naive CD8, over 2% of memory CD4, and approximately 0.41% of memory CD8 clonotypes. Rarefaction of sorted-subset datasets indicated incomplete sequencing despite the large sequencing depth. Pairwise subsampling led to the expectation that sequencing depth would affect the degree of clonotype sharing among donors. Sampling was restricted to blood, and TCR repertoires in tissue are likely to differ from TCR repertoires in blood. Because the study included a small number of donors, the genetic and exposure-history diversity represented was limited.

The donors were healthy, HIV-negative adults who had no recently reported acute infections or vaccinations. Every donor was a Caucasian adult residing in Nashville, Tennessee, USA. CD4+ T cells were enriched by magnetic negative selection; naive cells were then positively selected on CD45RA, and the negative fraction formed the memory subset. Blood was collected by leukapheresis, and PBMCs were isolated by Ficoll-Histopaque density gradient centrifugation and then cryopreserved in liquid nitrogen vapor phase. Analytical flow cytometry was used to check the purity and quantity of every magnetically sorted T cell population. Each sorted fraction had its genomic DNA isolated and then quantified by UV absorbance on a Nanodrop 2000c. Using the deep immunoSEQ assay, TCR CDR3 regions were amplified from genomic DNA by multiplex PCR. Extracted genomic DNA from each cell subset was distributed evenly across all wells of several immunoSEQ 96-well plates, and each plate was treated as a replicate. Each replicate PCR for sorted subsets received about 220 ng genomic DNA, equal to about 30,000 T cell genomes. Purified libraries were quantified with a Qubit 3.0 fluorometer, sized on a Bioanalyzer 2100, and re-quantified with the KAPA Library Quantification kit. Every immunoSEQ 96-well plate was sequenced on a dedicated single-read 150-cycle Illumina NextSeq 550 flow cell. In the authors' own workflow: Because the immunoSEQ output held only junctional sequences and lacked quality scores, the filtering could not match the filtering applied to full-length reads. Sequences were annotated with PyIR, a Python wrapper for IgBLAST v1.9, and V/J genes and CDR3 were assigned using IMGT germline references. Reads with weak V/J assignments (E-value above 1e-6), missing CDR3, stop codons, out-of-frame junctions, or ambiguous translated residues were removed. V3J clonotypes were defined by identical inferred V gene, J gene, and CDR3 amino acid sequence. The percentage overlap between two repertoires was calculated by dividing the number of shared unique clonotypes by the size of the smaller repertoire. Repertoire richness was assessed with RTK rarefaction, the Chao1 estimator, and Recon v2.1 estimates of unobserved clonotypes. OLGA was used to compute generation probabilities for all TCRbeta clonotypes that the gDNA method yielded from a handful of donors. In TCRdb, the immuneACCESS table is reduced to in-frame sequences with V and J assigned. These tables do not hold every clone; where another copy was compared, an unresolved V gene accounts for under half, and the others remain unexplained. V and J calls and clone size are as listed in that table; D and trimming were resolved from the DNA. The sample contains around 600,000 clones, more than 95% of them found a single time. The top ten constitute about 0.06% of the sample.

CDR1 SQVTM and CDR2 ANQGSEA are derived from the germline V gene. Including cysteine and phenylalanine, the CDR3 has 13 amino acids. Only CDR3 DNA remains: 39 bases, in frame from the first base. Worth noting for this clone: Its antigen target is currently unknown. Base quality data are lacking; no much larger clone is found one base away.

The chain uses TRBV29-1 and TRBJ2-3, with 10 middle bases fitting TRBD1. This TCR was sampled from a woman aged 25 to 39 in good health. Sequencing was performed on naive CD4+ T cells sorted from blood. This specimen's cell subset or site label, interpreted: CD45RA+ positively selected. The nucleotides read TGCATGATCCGGACAGGGGGGCCAGATACGCAGTATTTT. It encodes CMIRTGGPDTQYF.